The rows below give T cell receptor beta chains drawn from one sample of a study of T cell repertoires in cytomegalovirus infection. TCRdb reprocessed the reads with MiXCR, giving one entry per CDR3 protein. The sample lists fewer than 350,000 distinct CDR3 sequences; 9% to 9.5% were seen once. Sequencing input: PBMCs. The receptors originated from a human donor in good health (CMV status not recorded). Some clones in this sample may be carry-over from other donors' samples. Each CDR3 is given with its conserved first and last residue. The order of the fields is V gene, J gene, D gene, clone size, CDR3 DNA, CDR3 protein. D genes are given only for firm matches. Some rows have no size entry. The others give once, few or many, or a class for an expanded clone.

>TRBV15|TRBJ2-1|.|many
TGTGCCACCAGCGTAGACAGTTATCAGTTCTTC
CATSVDSYQFF
>TRBV7-4|TRBJ1-3|.|.
TGTGCCAGCAGCTGGCTGCCGGGCCGGGGGATTATGGGAAACACCATATATTTT
CASSWLPGRGIMGNTIYF
>TRBV7-9|TRBJ1-2|.|.
TGTGCCAGCAGCTTAGCCGGGACGCGATCTAACTATGGCTACACCTTC
CASSLAGTRSNYGYTF
>TRBV28|TRBJ1-1|.|.
TGTGCCAGCTGGTATCAGAACACTGAAGCTTTCTTT
CASWYQNTEAFF
>TRBV28|TRBJ1-1|.|many
TGTGCCAGCAGTTTAGGGTTCTCAGGGAACACTGAAGCTTTCTTT
CASSLGFSGNTEAFF
>TRBV12-3/TRBV12-4|TRBJ2-1|TRBD2|many
TGTGCCAGCACCCCGGGACTAGCCTTATTAGAGCAGTTCTTC
CASTPGLALLEQFF
>TRBV7-2|TRBJ2-1|.|many
TGTGCCAGCAGCTTTGGGTATGAGCAGTTCTTC
CASSFGYEQFF
>TRBV7-8|TRBJ1-2|TRBD1|many
TGTGCCAGCAGCTACGGACAGGGGGTCACTAACTATGGCTACACCTTC
CASSYGQGVTNYGYTF
>TRBV7-9|TRBJ1-5|TRBD1|.
TGTGCCAGCAGCATCCTCCCCCTGACAGGGGACCCTTGGAGCAATCAGCCCCAGCATTTT
CASSILPLTGDPWSNQPQHF
>TRBV15|TRBJ2-1|.|few
TGTGCCACCAGCAGAGAATCCAAGGTGCGTGAGCAGTTCTTC
CATSRESKVREQFF
>TRBV7-2|TRBJ2-7|.|many
TGTGCCAGCAGCTACTTCCTAGGGGGCGAGCAGTACTTC
CASSYFLGGEQYF
>TRBV27|TRBJ2-7|.|.
TGTGCCAGCCAACACAGGGAATCCTCCTACGAGCAGTACTTC
CASQHRESSYEQYF